These 26 T cell receptor beta chains were sequenced from one sample in a study of breast tumors, draining lymph nodes, adjacent tissues. Breast cancer patients provided tissue from their axillary draining lymph nodes. TCRdb ran MiXCR on the multiplex PCR reads and lists one entry per CDR3 protein. The table lists 200,000 to 300,000 distinct CDR3 sequences, about 33% of them singletons, with more than 0.95% in the top ten. Sequenced sample: axillary lymph node tissue. The receptors stem from a female donor with breast cancer. Some clones in this sample may be carry-over from other donors' samples.

This clonotype showed up many times. This chain uses TRBV19 with TRBJ2-1; maybe TRBD2 (7 bases). Germline V gene data show CDR1 as LNHDA and CDR2 as SQIVND (reference sequence). The length of the CDR3 is 12 residues. V gave up 7 bases and J gave up 7 bases, with 11 bases separating them. The CDR3 protein is CASKRDTNEQFF. DNA of the CDR3: TGTGCCAGTAAGCGGGACACGAATGAGCAGTTCTTC.

The rearrangement uses TRBV15 and TRBJ2-1; 11 bases are a match to TRBD2. The V gene's germline CDR1 is LNHNV and CDR2 YYDKDF (reference sequence). The CDR3 covers 16 residues. Losses at the gene ends were 3 bases for V and 8 bases for J; bases not matched to a gene: 9. The CDR3: CATSRGGGLAAYEQFF. The CDR3 DNA reads TGTGCCACCAGCAGGGGTGGGGGACTAGCGGCCTATGAGCAGTTCTTC.

Comment on this clonotype: A much larger clone sits a single nucleotide away, making a read error possible. CDR3 nucleotides: TGTGCCAGCAGTTTGGGTTGGGGCTCCTACAATGAGCAGTTCTTC. It codes for CASSLGWGSYNEQFF. This chain links TRBV11-1 with TRBJ2-1; no reliable D call. V was shortened by 6 bases and J by 0 bases, with 12 bases between the two germline ends. The CDR3 sequence is 15 residues long. The germline CDR1 and CDR2 sequences are SGHAT and FQDESV (reference sequence).

This clonotype was observed many times. The CDR3 nucleotides read TGTGCCAGCAGCGTAGACCCGGGGAATGGGGGGGAGACCCAGTACTTC. Its protein product is CASSVDPGNGGETQYF. The J gene is TRBJ2-5, the V gene TRBV9, with a tentative D call TRBD2 (6 bases). The CDR3 is 16 amino acids. Germline CDR1 reads SGDLS; CDR2 reads YYNGEE. The germline V and J ends were trimmed by 0 bases and 5 bases, with 17 bases remaining between them.

As concerns this clonotype: Its ends do not fully match the called genes, so a read error is possible. The V gene is TRBV9, the J gene TRBJ2-3, with D perhaps TRBD2 (5 bases). Germline CDR1 SGDLS, CDR2 YYNGEE. The CDR3 runs 14 residues. The CDR3: CASSASGSTDTQSF. The DNA of the CDR3 is TGTGCCAGCAGCGCCAGCGGAAGCACAGATACGCAGTCTTTT.

The table lists this clonotype with a few counts. This chain links TRBV28 with TRBJ2-7; 10 nucleotides align to TRBD2. The trim removed 8 bases at V and 7 bases at J, leaving 8 bases unmatched. The CDR3 loop spans 13 amino acids. Germline V CDR1 and CDR2: MDHEN, SYDVKM. CDR3 coding DNA: TGTGCCAGCCACCTAGCGGGAGTAGAAGAGCAGTACTTC. Amino acid sequence: CASHLAGVEEQYF.

In its sample, this clonotype was seen many times. V is TRBV24-1 and J is TRBJ2-2; 10 bases match TRBD2. V gave up 7 bases and J gave up 1 base; unmatched junction bases: 8. CDR1 and CDR2 (germline): KGHDR, SFDVKD. This CDR3 is built from 17 residues. The DNA of the CDR3 is TGTGCCACCAGCGGATTGGCTAGCGGGAGGAACACCGGGGAGCTGTTTTTT. It specifies CATSGLASGRNTGELFF.

Many counts were recorded for this clonotype. The V and J genes are TRBV12-3 or TRBV12-4 and TRBJ1-5; no firm D call. The ends were cut back, 3 bases at V and 5 bases at J, with 5 bases in the middle. The CDR3 covers 12 residues. The CDR3 sequence: CASSFSDQPQHF. The DNA of the CDR3 is TGTGCCAGCAGTTTTAGTGATCAGCCCCAGCATTTT.

This clonotype appeared a few times. The chain joins TRBV7-3 to TRBJ1-1, with TRBD1 matching 7 bases. Germline loops: CDR1 SGHTA, CDR2 FQGTGA. The CDR3 extends over 14 amino acids. Trimming removed 0 bases from V and 6 bases from J; junction bases left unmatched: 4. As DNA, the CDR3 is TGTGCCAGCAGCTTAACAGGAGGGGGCTCTGAAGCTTTCTTT. Translated: CASSLTGGGSEAFF.

Turning to this clonotype: Possible read error: a much larger clone is one base away. The chain is built from TRBV5-6 and TRBJ2-1, with 8 nucleotides matching TRBD2. The trim removed 1 base at V and 11 bases at J, leaving 14 bases unmatched. This CDR3 has 16 residues. The germline CDR1 and CDR2 sequences are SGHDT and YYEEEE. The CDR3, as DNA: TGTGCCAGCAGCTTGTTGTGGGCCCTCACTAGCGGTAAGCAGTTCTTC. It yields the protein CASSLLWALTSGKQFF.

This clonotype was recorded many times. This chain connects TRBV7-6 to TRBJ2-3; D is uncertain. CDR3 size: 15 residues. Germline CDR1 reads SGHVS; CDR2 reads FNYEAQ. Trimming cost V 4 bases and J 2 bases, with 13 bases left between them. The CDR3 loop reads CASSYPLGYTDTQYF. CDR3 DNA sequence: TGTGCCAGCAGCTACCCTCTAGGGTACACAGATACGCAGTATTTT.

In its sample, this clonotype was seen many times. The V and J genes are TRBV12-3 or TRBV12-4 and TRBJ1-5; D is possibly TRBD1 (5 bases). The CDR3 runs 14 residues. The V end was cut by 1 base, the J end by 7 bases, with 11 bases between. In DNA form, the CDR3 reads TGTGCCAGCAGTTTAGTTGGGGCGCGGCAGCCCCAGCATTTT. This translates into CASSLVGARQPQHF.

This clonotype was counted at least ten times. The V gene is TRBV7-8, the J gene TRBJ2-7, with 9 bases lining up with TRBD1. The CDR3 totals 14 residues. Losses at the gene ends were 5 bases for V and 3 bases for J; bases not matched to a gene: 5. Germline V CDR1 and CDR2: SGHVS, FQNEAQ. The CDR3 nucleotides read TGTGCCAGCAGCGTGGGACAGGGTTTCTACGAGCAGTACTTC. It encodes CASSVGQGFYEQYF.

This clonotype was recorded at least ten times. The chain carries TRBV27 and TRBJ1-5; D is unresolved. Germline lookup yields CDR1 MNHEY and CDR2 SMNVEV (reference sequence). Trimming pared 6 bases from V and 4 bases from J, leaving 10 bases between. This CDR3 spans 13 amino acids. The CDR3 spells CASSIQINQPQHF. CDR3 DNA sequence: TGTGCCAGCAGCATACAGATTAATCAGCCCCAGCATTTT.

V is TRBV7-3 and J is TRBJ2-5; 7 nucleotides agree with TRBD2. Per the germline V gene, CDR1 is SGHTA and CDR2 is FQGTGA. Germline trimming cut 4 bases from V and 4 bases from J; bases unmatched to any gene: 0. This CDR3 is 12 amino acids long. CDR3 coding DNA: TGTGCCAGCAGCTCTAGCGGAGAGACCCAGTACTTC. It yields the protein CASSSSGETQYF.

In DNA form, the CDR3 reads TGTGCCAGCAGCTTATACGGGGCTGAAAAACTGTTTTTT. Protein sequence: CASSLYGAEKLFF. The chain recombines TRBV7-9 with TRBJ1-4; perhaps TRBD1 as D (5 bases). Per the germline V gene, CDR1 is SEHNR and CDR2 is FQNEAQ (reference sequence). CDR3 length: 13 amino acids. V lost 2 bases, J lost 7 bases, and 8 bases lay in between. Using reference TRBV7-9 and TRBJ1-4 for the parts outside the CDR3, the full variable domain is DTGVSQNPRHKITKRGQNVTFRCDPISEHNRLYWYRQTLGQGPEFLTYFQNEAQLEKSRLLSDRFSAERPKGSFSTLEIQRTEQGDSAMYLCASSLYGAEKLFFGSGTQLSVL.

This clonotype was counted many times. The chain couples TRBV19 to TRBJ1-2; possible D gene TRBD1, 6 bases. CDR3 length: 13 residues. The germline gives CDR1 LNHDA, CDR2 SQIVND (reference sequence). The V and J ends lost 3 bases and 7 bases respectively, with 12 bases between them. The CDR3 DNA is TGTGCCAGTAGTATGGTAGGGGGGAGTGGCTACACCTTC. Encoded protein: CASSMVGGSGYTF.

This clonotype has a count of ten or more. The gene calls are TRBV12-3 or TRBV12-4 and TRBJ2-3; D might be TRBD1 or TRBD2, each matching 6 bases. The CDR3 consists of 15 residues. With 8 bases removed from V and 0 bases from J, the gap between germline ends came to 15 bases. The CDR3 DNA is TGTGCCAGCCAAAGGGGGGATACTAGCACAGATACGCAGTATTTT. It is translated as CASQRGDTSTDTQYF.

This clonotype was picked up one time. A much larger clone lies one base from this, so it may be a read error. The CDR3 end shows no conserved phenylalanine or tryptophan, and so a read error is likely. The V call is TRBV9, the J call TRBJ2-7; TRBD1 agrees at 8 bases. Germline V gives CDR1 SGDLS, CDR2 YYNGEE. The trim removed 5 bases at V and 6 bases at J, leaving 7 bases unmatched. This CDR3 region has 13 residues. The chain's CDR3 is CASRTDRALEQYL. CDR3 in DNA: TGTGCCAGCAGAACGGACAGGGCCCTCGAGCAGTACCTC.

This clonotype was detected once. This sequence joins TRBV15 and TRBJ2-7; TRBD2 might be the D (6 bases). Germline V gene sequence: CDR1 LNHNV, CDR2 YYDKDF (reference sequence). Trimming took 2 bases from V and 1 from J, leaving 9 bases between them. The CDR3 covers 14 residues. The CDR3 DNA follows: TGTGCCACCAGCAGATTAGCGGCGTCCTACGAGCAGTACTTC. Amino acid sequence: CATSRLAASYEQYF.

This chain connects TRBV12-5 to TRBJ1-1; D is perhaps TRBD1 (5 bases). Trimming pared 2 bases from V and 3 bases from J, leaving 7 bases between. Germline assignment: CDR1 LGHNT and CDR2 FRNRAP. The length of the CDR3 is 13 residues. CDR3 in amino acids: CASGLRGDTEAFF. Written as DNA, the CDR3 is TGTGCTAGTGGTTTGAGGGGTGACACTGAAGCTTTCTTT.

This clonotype showed up just a few times. A much larger clonotype is one base distant, so this may be a read error. J is TRBJ2-7 and V is TRBV5-1, with 9 bases identical to TRBD2. The CDR3 has 15 residues. The germline CDR1 and CDR2 sequences are SGHRS and YFSETQ. The ends lost 1 base at V and 2 bases at J; junction bases unmatched: 4. The CDR3 coding sequence is TGCGCCAGCAGCTTGACTGGCGGGAGGGCCTACGAGCAGTACTTC. Protein: CASSLTGGRAYEQYF. Using reference TRBV5-1 and TRBJ2-7 for the parts outside the CDR3, the full variable domain is KAGVTQTPRYLIKTRGQQVTLSCSPISGHRSVSWYQQTPGQGLQFLFEYFSETQRNKGNFPGRFSGRQFSNSRSEMNVSTLELGDSALYLCASSLTGGRAYEQYFGPGTRLTVT.

This clonotype was seen only a few times. A read error may be the cause here, since a much bigger clone is one base away. The gene calls are TRBV9 and TRBJ1-2; TRBD1 is a possible D gene (6 bases). The CDR3 covers 17 residues. The germline CDR1 and CDR2 sequences are SGDLS and YYNGEE. Trimming removed 0 bases from V and 7 bases from J, with 22 bases in between. CDR3 sequence (DNA): TGTGCCAGCAGCGTAGCCCGCGGGGGGGCAGGGAGAACTGGCTACACCTTC. This translates into CASSVARGGAGRTGYTF.

The sample holds many counts of this clonotype. The junction differs from germline at one of its ends, possibly a read error. This sequence joins TRBV20-1 and TRBJ2-3; unclear D gene. The CDR3 has 15 residues. The V gene's germline CDR1 is DFQATT and CDR2 SNEGSKA (reference sequence). CDR3 bases: TGCAGTGCAAGAGACGTGGTACTAAGCACAGATACGCAGTATTTT. Protein product: CSARDVVLSTDTQYF.

This clonotype was seen at least ten times. The chain recombines TRBV7-8 with TRBJ2-2; tentatively, D is TRBD2 (6 bases). CDR3 length equals 19 residues. Between the trimmed V and J ends, which lost 0 bases and 5 bases, there was a span of 22 bases. Germline values: CDR1 SGHVS, CDR2 FQNEAQ. CDR3 residues: CASSLAAVLGGGGTGELFF. CDR3 sequence (DNA): TGTGCCAGCAGCTTAGCGGCGGTACTTGGGGGAGGAGGGACCGGGGAGCTGTTTTTT.

This chain connects TRBV29-1 to TRBJ2-3; 8 bases map to TRBD2. The germline CDR1 and CDR2 sequences are SQVTM and ANQGSEA. The J segment lost 0 bases and the V segment lost 4 bases, leaving 6 bases of the junction unmatched. CDR3 size: 15 residues. CDR3 coding DNA: TGCAGCGTTGGACTTAGCGGGGCTAGCACAGATACGCAGTATTTT. Translation: CSVGLSGASTDTQYF.